This TCR beta chain came from a study of shared clonotypes between healthy human individuals. The V gene's germline CDR1 is KGHSH and CDR2 LQKENI. CDR3 length: 14 residues. Trimming removed 3 bases from V and 3 bases from J, with 9 bases in between. The data were produced by immunoSEQ multiplex PCR, yet TCRdb's version contains in-frame clones alone and is incomplete. The repertoire holds more than 1,200,000 clones, with about 98.5% as singletons. A word on this clone: No antigen is known for it. Other DNA sequences of this sample code for an identical CDR3.

Notes on the study in general: Sharing across several donors was seen in roughly 5% of naive CD4 clonotypes.

The chain carries TRBV18 and TRBJ2-1, with a weak D call TRBD1 (6 bases). This TCR derives from a man aged 30 to 45 in good health. Sequencing input: naive CD4+ T cells sorted from blood. Documented subset: CD45RA+ positively selected. The CDR3 is CASSPTRGYNEQFF. DNA for the CDR3: TGTGCCAGCTCACCGACCAGGGGCTACAATGAGCAGTTCTTC. Full variable domain (remainder filled in from reference TRBV18 and TRBJ2-1): NAGVMQNPRHLVRRRGQEARLRCSPMKGHSHVYWYRQLPEEGLKFMVYLQKENIIDESGMPKERFSAEFPKEGPSILRIQQVVRGDSAAYFCASSPTRGYNEQFFGPGTRLTVL.